Presented here are 20 T cell receptor beta chains from one specimen sequenced in a study of blood T cell repertoires in COVID-19. The data were produced by immunoSEQ multiplex PCR, yet TCRdb's version contains in-frame clones alone and is incomplete. The table includes roughly 330,000 clones, approximately 87% detected once. Sequencing used PBMCs or T cells enriched from blood (not recorded which). These receptors all stem from a young woman who had recovered from COVID-19.

This clone was observed a handful of times. J is TRBJ2-7 and V is TRBV28, with D perhaps TRBD2 (6 bases). The CDR3 has 14 residues. Trimming left V 6 bases short and J 1 base short, with 13 bases between. The germline gives CDR1 MDHEN, CDR2 SYDVKM. The CDR3 loop is CASSRTGLSYEQYF. The CDR3 DNA is TGTGCCAGCAGCCGGACGGGACTTTCCTACGAGCAGTACTTC.

The chain has TRBV19 and TRBJ2-3, with a possible D match to TRBD2 (6 bases). The CDR3 has 15 amino acids. Trimming left V 5 bases short and J 3 bases short, with 15 bases between. The V gene's germline CDR1 is LNHDA and CDR2 SQIVND (reference sequence). The CDR3 nucleotides are TGTGCCAGTAGTCTCCGGGGGAGCCCGACAGATACGCAGTATTTT. The encoded protein is CASSLRGSPTDTQYF.

The V and J genes are TRBV11-3 and TRBJ1-3; D gene uncertain. CDR1 SGHNT and CDR2 YENEEA come from the germline V gene. V lost 5 bases and J 0 bases, leaving 14 bases between the germline ends. This CDR3 is 16 amino acids long. CDR3 DNA sequence: TGTGCCAGCAGCCCAGGTGACGGGAGCTCTGGAAACACCATATATTTT. It codes for CASSPGDGSSGNTIYF.

The chain carries TRBV5-1 and TRBJ2-1; a possible D gene is TRBD2 (5 bases). The germline V and J ends were trimmed by 2 bases and 2 bases, with 11 bases remaining between them. The CDR3 runs to 15 residues. Germline lookup yields CDR1 SGHRS and CDR2 YFSETQ. CDR3 nucleotide sequence: TGCGCCAGCAGCTTAGCGGACCCGGCCTACAATGAGCAGTTCTTC. It yields the protein CASSLADPAYNEQFF.

The chain combines TRBV7-9 with TRBJ2-3; D is possibly TRBD2 (5 bases). This CDR3 region has 14 residues. V lost 2 bases to trimming and J lost 0 bases, with 6 bases between them. Germline V gene lookup returns CDR1 SEHNR and CDR2 FQNEAQ (reference sequence). The CDR3 DNA follows: TGTGCCAGCAGCTTAACGGGGAGCACAGATACGCAGTATTTT. Amino acids: CASSLTGSTDTQYF.

V gene TRBV19 combines with J gene TRBJ2-2; perhaps TRBD1 as D (5 bases). V gave up 9 bases and J gave up 6 bases, with 14 bases separating them. In germline, CDR1 is LNHDA, CDR2 SQIVND (reference sequence). This CDR3 contains 13 residues. This CDR3 is CASRSGWAGELFF. CDR3 DNA: TGTGCCAGCAGATCAGGGTGGGCCGGGGAGCTGTTTTTT.

This chain uses TRBV18 with TRBJ2-2; TRBD2 agrees at 10 bases. Germline CDR1 and CDR2: KGHSH and LQKENI. This CDR3 spans 16 amino acids. V shed 3 bases, J shed 5 bases, and the junction held 6 bases outside the gene matches. CDR3 coding DNA: TGTGCCAGCTCACCTACTAGCGGGGTAGGGACCGGGGAGCTGTTTTTT. It yields the protein CASSPTSGVGTGELFF.

The V call is TRBV18, the J call TRBJ1-3; 8 nucleotides agree with TRBD1. The CDR3 length is 15 residues. Unmatched junction bases numbered 5, after V lost 3 bases and J lost 4 bases. Germline CDR1 and CDR2: KGHSH and LQKENI. The CDR3 DNA follows: TGTGCCAGCTCACCCCTGACAGGGGAAGGAAACACCATATATTTT. It yields the protein CASSPLTGEGNTIYF.

CDR3 coding DNA: TGTGCCAGCAGTTTAGCGGGGTACTACGAGCAGTACTTC. This gives the protein CASSLAGYYEQYF. The chain recombines TRBV27 with TRBJ2-7, with D possibly matching TRBD2 (6 bases). The CDR3 runs to 13 residues. Trimming pared 2 bases from V and 3 bases from J, leaving 8 bases between. CDR1 is MNHEY and CDR2 is SMNVEV in the germline V gene (reference sequence).

V and J are TRBV13 and TRBJ1-2, with no clear D. Trimming cost V 1 base and J 2 bases, with 11 bases left between them. Germline CDR1 reads PRHDT; CDR2 reads FYEKMQ (reference sequence). CDR3 size: 15 residues. Here the CDR3 reads CASSLAWESNYGYTF. The CDR3 DNA sequence: TGTGCCAGCAGCTTAGCGTGGGAGTCCAACTATGGCTACACCTTC.

The gene calls are TRBV3-1 (or the pseudogene TRBV3-2) and TRBJ1-2, with D unresolved. CDR1 is LGHDT, CDR2 YNNKEL, per germline (reference sequence). V lost 3 bases and J 2 bases, leaving 10 bases between the germline ends. The CDR3 runs to 14 residues. In nucleotides, the CDR3 is TGTGCCAGCAGCCACAGGCTCGCGAACTATGGCTACACCTTC. This encodes CASSHRLANYGYTF.

This rearrangement joins TRBV2 to TRBJ1-6; 7 bases are a match to TRBD1. Germline CDR1 SNHLY, CDR2 FYNNEI. The V gene end was trimmed by 4 bases and the J gene end by 7 bases; junction bases not matched to a gene: 4. The CDR3 length is 14 residues. DNA for the CDR3: TGTGCCAGCAGTGTGACAGGGCAGAATTCACCCCTCCACTTT. This gives the protein CASSVTGQNSPLHF.

This rearrangement joins TRBV19 to TRBJ2-1; 10 bases are a match to TRBD1. Germline-derived CDR1 and CDR2 are LNHDA and SQIVND (reference sequence). The CDR3 consists of 16 residues. Trimming removed 5 bases from V and 8 bases from J; junction bases left unmatched: 12. The CDR3 DNA follows: TGTGCCAGTAGTCCGGGACAGGGGCCCCTCAGGGATGAGCAGTTCTTC. Residues: CASSPGQGPLRDEQFF.

This clone has a single count. The chain links TRBV4-1 to TRBJ2-7, with 10 bases lining up with TRBD1. Germline CDR1 MGHRA, CDR2 YSYEKL. The CDR3 sequence is 14 residues long. V gave up 2 bases and J gave up 3 bases; unmatched junction bases: 1. The CDR3 reads CASSQRTGGYEQYF. Here the CDR3 DNA reads TGCGCCAGCAGCCAAAGGACAGGGGGCTACGAGCAGTACTTC.

This clone was counted once. The chain carries TRBV6-6 and TRBJ2-2, with D maybe TRBD1 (6 bases). Germline V CDR1 and CDR2: MNHNY, SVGAGI (reference sequence). The V end was cut by 8 bases, the J end by 4 bases, with 17 bases between. This CDR3 is built from 15 residues. CDR3 residues: CASCVGADGTGELFF. The CDR3 DNA reads TGTGCCAGCTGCGTGGGGGCTGACGGCACCGGGGAGCTGTTTTTT.

The V and J genes are TRBV5-6 and TRBJ1-6, with a weak D call TRBD1 (6 bases). Trimming took off 7 bases at V and 11 bases at J, with 16 bases between the two ends. CDR3 size: 13 residues. CDR1 SGHDT and CDR2 YYEEEE come from the germline V gene. The CDR3 coding sequence is TGTGCCAGCTTACAGGGACCTACGGCACCCCTCCACTTT. Protein sequence: CASLQGPTAPLHF.

The chain is built from TRBV7-8 and TRBJ2-7; D may be TRBD2 (5 bases). The V end lost 6 bases, the J end lost 3 bases, and 18 bases lay between the germline ends. The CDR3 contains 15 residues. The germline V gene has CDR1 SGHVS and CDR2 FQNEAQ. CDR3 DNA sequence: TGTGCCAGCAGTAACGAACTAGGGTTGATCTACGAGCAGTACTTC. Translation gives CASSNELGLIYEQYF.

The chain uses TRBV4-2 and TRBJ2-7; D perhaps matches TRBD2 (6 bases). V lost 0 bases and J 1 base, leaving 13 bases between the germline ends. The CDR3 contains 16 residues. CDR1 and CDR2 (germline): LGHNA, YNFKEQ. CDR3 loop: CASSQDTGTPSYEQYF. For the CDR3, the DNA is TGTGCCAGCAGCCAAGATACCGGGACTCCTTCCTACGAGCAGTACTTC.

The chain is built from TRBV6-1 and TRBJ1-5; D ambiguous. Trimming stripped 0 bases from V and 2 bases from J, with 8 bases between. Germline CDR1 is MNHNS and CDR2 is SASEGT. The CDR3 loop spans 15 amino acids. CDR3: CASSEALAGNQPQHF. The CDR3 bases are TGTGCCAGCAGTGAAGCGTTGGCAGGCAATCAGCCCCAGCATTTT.

This chain connects TRBV6-5 to TRBJ1-2; D is perhaps TRBD1 (5 bases). The CDR3 loop spans 13 amino acids. The V end was cut by 6 bases, the J end by 8 bases, with 16 bases between. Germline V CDR1 and CDR2: MNHEY, SVGAGI. CDR3 sequence (DNA): TGTGCCAGCAGAATCGACAGACTTATGGGCTACACCTTC. Encoded protein: CASRIDRLMGYTF.